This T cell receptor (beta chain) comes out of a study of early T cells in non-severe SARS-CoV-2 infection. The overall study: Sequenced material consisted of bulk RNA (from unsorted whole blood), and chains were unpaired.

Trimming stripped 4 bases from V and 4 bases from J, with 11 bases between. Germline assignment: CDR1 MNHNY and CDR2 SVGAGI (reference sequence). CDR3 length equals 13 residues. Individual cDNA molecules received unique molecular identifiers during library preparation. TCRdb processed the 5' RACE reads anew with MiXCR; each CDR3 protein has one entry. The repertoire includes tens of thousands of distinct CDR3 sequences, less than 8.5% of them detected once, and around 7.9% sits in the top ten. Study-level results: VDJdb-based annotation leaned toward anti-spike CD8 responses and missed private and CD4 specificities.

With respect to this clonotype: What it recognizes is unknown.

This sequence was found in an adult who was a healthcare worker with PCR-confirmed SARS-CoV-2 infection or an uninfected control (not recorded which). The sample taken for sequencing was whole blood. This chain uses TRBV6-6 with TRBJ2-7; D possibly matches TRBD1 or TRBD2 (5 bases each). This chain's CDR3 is CASSLGTSYEQYF. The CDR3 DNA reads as TGTGCCAGCAGTTTGGGGACCTCATACGAGCAGTACTTC.